This T cell receptor beta chain derives from a study of blood T cell repertoires in COVID-19. Overall study: Sample material is recorded as cDNA or gDNA derived from T cells, B-cell-depleted T cells, or PBMCs.

The CDR3 covers 14 residues. The ends were cut back, 5 bases at V and 8 bases at J, with 18 bases in the middle. Germline V gives CDR1 SGHVS, CDR2 FQNEAQ. Here immunoSEQ multiplex PCR was the method, and the copy in TCRdb shows in-frame clones only, minus some. The sample yields approximately 40,000 clones, more than 80% seen once. Sequencing was done on a sample of peripheral blood. The sequence derives from a man in his fifties or sixties with active or convalescent COVID-19. The rearrangement joins TRBV7-8 to TRBJ1-2, with D maybe TRBD1 (5 bases). CDR3 in amino acids: CASSLRAIGQGYTF. CDR3 nucleotide sequence: TGTGCCAGCAGCCTCCGGGCCATAGGACAAGGCTACACCTTC.